One sample yielded the 2 T cell receptor beta chains listed below, sequenced in a study of CD8 T cells in ankylosing spondylitis. Broader study findings: Roughly eight highly homologous variants made up a TCR beta motif that seemed to typify ankylosing spondylitis blood.

TCRdb analysed the 5' RACE reads with MiXCR anew, one entry per CDR3 protein. This repertoire shows around 480,000 distinct CDR3 sequences, about 15% found once; its top ten account for just over 1%. No antigens are known for them. The sequenced material came from blood, either unsorted or a sorted T cell fraction (not recorded which). The source of these receptors is a male donor with ankylosing spondylitis.

J is TRBJ2-1 and V is TRBV20-1, with D possibly matching TRBD2 (7 bases). The germline V and J ends were trimmed by 1 base and 4 bases, with 14 bases remaining between them. The germline V gene encodes CDR1 DFQATT and CDR2 SNEGSKA (reference sequence). The CDR3 consists of 15 residues. The chain's CDR3 is CSARVRGARYNEQFF. The CDR3 DNA is TGCAGTGCTAGAGTACGGGGGGCGCGTTACAATGAGCAGTTCTTC.

The rearrangement links TRBV12-3 or TRBV12-4 to TRBJ1-3; D is unclear. The CDR3 runs 15 residues. Trimming took off 6 bases at V and 2 bases at J, with 14 bases between the two ends. The CDR3: CASRLPGSAGNTIYF. The CDR3 DNA is TGTGCCAGCAGACTACCGGGGTCGGCTGGAAACACCATATATTTT.